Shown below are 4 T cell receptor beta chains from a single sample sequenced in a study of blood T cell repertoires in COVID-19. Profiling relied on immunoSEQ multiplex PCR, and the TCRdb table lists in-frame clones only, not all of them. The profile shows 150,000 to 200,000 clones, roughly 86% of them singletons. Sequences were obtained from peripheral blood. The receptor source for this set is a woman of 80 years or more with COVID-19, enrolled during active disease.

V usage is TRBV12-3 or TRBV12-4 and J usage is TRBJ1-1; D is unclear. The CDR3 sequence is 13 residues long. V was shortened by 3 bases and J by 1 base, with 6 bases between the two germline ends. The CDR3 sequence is CASSFTGNTEAFF. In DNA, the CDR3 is TGTGCCAGCAGTTTTACCGGGAACACTGAAGCTTTCTTT.

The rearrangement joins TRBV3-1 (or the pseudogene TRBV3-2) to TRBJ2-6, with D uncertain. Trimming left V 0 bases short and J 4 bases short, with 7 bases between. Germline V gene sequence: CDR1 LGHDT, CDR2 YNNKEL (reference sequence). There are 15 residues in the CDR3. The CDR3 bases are TGTGCCAGCAGCCAAGATTCAGGCGGGGCCAACGTCCTGACTTTC. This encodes CASSQDSGGANVLTF.

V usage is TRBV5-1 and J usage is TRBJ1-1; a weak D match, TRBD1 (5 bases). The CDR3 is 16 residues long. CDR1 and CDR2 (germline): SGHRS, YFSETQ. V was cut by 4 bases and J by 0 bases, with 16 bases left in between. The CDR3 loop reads CASSPRFPGLNTEAFF. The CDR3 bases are TGCGCCAGCAGCCCCCGGTTTCCAGGGCTGAACACTGAAGCTTTCTTT.

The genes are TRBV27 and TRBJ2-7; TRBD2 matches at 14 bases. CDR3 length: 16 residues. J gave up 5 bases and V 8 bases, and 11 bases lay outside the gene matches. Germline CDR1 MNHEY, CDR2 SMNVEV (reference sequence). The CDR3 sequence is CASGQGAGLAGDEQYF. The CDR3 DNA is TGTGCCAGCGGACAGGGGGCGGGACTAGCGGGAGACGAGCAGTACTTC.